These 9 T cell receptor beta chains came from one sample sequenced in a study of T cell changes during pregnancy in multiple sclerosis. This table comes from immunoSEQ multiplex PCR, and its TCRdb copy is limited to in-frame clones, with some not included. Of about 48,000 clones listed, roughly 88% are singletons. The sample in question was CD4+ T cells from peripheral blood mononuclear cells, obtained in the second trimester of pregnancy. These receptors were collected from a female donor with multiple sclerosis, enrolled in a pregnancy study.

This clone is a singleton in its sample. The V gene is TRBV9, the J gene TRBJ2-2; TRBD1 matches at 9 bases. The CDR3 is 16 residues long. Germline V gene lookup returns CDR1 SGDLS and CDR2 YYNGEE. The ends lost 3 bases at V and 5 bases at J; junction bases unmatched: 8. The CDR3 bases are TGTGCCAGCAGCGAAGGGACAGGGCGGAAAACCGGGGAGCTGTTTTTT. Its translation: CASSEGTGRKTGELFF.

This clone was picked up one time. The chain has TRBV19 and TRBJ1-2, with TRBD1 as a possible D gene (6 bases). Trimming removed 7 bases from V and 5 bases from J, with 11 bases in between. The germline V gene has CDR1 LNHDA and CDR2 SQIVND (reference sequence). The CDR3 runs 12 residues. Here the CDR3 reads CASTATGYGYTF. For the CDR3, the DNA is TGTGCCAGTACCGCCACAGGGTATGGCTACACCTTC. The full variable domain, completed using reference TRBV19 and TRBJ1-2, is DGGITQSPKYLFRKEGQNVTLSCEQNLNHDAMYWYRQDPGQGLRLIYYSQIVNDFQKGDIAEGYSVSREKKESFPLTVTSAQKNPTAFYLCASTATGYGYTFGSGTRLTVV.

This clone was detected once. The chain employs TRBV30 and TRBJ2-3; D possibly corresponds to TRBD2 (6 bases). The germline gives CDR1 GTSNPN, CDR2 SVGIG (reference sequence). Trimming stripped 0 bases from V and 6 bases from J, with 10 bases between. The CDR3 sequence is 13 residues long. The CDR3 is CAWSVTGVDTQYF. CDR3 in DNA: TGTGCCTGGAGTGTGACGGGAGTGGATACGCAGTATTTT.

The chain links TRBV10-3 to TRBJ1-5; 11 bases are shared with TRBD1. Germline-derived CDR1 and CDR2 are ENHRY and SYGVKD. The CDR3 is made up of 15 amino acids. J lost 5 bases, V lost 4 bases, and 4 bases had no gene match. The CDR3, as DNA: TGTGCCATCAGTGCGGGACAGGGGGATGATCAGCCCCAGCATTTT. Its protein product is CAISAGQGDDQPQHF.

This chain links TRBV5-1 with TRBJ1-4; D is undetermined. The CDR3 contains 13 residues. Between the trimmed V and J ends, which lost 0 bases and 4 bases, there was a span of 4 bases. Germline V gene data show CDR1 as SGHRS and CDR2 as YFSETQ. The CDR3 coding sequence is TGCGCCAGCAGCTTGGGAGGTAATGAAAAACTGTTTTTT. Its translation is CASSLGGNEKLFF.

CDR3 nucleotide sequence: TGTGCCAGTAGTATCGGGGGGGAAGACACTGAAGCTTTCTTT. This gives the protein CASSIGGEDTEAFF. The chain is built from TRBV19 and TRBJ1-1, with D tentatively TRBD1 (5 bases). The ends were cut back, 3 bases at V and 3 bases at J, with 11 bases in the middle. Germline CDR1 is LNHDA and CDR2 is SQIVND (reference sequence). This CDR3 region has 14 residues. The whole variable domain, remainder taken from reference TRBV19 and TRBJ1-1, is DGGITQSPKYLFRKEGQNVTLSCEQNLNHDAMYWYRQDPGQGLRLIYYSQIVNDFQKGDIAEGYSVSREKKESFPLTVTSAQKNPTAFYLCASSIGGEDTEAFFGQGTRLTVV.

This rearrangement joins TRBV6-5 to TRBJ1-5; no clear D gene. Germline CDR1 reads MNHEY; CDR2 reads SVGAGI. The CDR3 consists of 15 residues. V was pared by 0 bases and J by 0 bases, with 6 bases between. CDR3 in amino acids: CASSYSRYSNQPQHF. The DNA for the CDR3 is TGTGCCAGCAGTTACTCGCGCTATAGCAATCAGCCCCAGCATTTT.

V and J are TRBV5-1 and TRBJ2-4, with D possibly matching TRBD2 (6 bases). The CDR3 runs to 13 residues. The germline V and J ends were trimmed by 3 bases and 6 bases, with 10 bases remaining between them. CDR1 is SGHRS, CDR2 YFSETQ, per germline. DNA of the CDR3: TGCGCCAGCAGCTATAGCGGAGCAAACATTCAGTACTTC. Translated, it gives CASSYSGANIQYF.

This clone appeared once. CDR3 residues: CASSRQVNDTSNQPQHF. DNA of the CDR3: TGTGCCAGCTCTCGACAGGTAAACGACACTAGCAATCAGCCCCAGCATTTT. The gene calls are TRBV18 and TRBJ1-5; TRBD1 might be the D (6 bases). V was cut by 6 bases and J by 0 bases, with 18 bases left in between. The CDR3 loop spans 17 amino acids. CDR1 is KGHSH and CDR2 is LQKENI in the germline V gene.